This T cell receptor beta chain was identified in a study of patients and donors after allogeneic stem cell transplantation. There are 13 residues in the CDR3. V lost 5 bases and J 1 base, leaving 8 bases between the germline ends. Germline V gene lookup returns CDR1 MDHEN and CDR2 SYDVKM. This clonotype was seen a handful of times. MiXCR was run by TCRdb on the RT-PCR reads, yielding one entry per CDR3 protein. The table has over 150,000 distinct CDR3 sequences, 35% to 50% seen once. The sequenced sample consisted of blood, either unsorted or a sorted T cell fraction (not recorded which). V gene TRBV28 combines with J gene TRBJ1-1; possibly TRBD1 for D (5 bases). This receptor was taken from a human donor who was either an allogeneic HSCT recipient or a stem cell or donor lymphocyte infusion donor (not recorded which). It is not recorded whose cells these are; they may come from a transplant donor. In DNA, the CDR3 is TGTGCCAGCAGTGCAAGGGGGAACACTGAAGCTTTCTTT. Residues: CASSARGNTEAFF.